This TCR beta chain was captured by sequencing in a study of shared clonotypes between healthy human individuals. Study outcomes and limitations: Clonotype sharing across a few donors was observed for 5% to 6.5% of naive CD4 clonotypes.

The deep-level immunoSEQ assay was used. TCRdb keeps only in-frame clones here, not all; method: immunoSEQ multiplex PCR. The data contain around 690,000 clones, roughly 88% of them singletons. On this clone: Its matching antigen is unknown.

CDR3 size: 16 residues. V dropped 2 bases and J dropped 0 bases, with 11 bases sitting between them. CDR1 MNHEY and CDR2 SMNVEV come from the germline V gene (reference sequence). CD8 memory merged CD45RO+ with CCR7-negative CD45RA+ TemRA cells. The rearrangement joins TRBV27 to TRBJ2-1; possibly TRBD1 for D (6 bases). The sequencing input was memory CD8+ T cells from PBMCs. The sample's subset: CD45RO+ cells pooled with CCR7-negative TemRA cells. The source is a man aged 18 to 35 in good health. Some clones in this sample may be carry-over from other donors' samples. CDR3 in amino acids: CASSLTQGSSYNEQFF. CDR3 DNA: TGTGCCAGCAGTTTAACCCAGGGGAGCTCCTACAATGAGCAGTTCTTC.